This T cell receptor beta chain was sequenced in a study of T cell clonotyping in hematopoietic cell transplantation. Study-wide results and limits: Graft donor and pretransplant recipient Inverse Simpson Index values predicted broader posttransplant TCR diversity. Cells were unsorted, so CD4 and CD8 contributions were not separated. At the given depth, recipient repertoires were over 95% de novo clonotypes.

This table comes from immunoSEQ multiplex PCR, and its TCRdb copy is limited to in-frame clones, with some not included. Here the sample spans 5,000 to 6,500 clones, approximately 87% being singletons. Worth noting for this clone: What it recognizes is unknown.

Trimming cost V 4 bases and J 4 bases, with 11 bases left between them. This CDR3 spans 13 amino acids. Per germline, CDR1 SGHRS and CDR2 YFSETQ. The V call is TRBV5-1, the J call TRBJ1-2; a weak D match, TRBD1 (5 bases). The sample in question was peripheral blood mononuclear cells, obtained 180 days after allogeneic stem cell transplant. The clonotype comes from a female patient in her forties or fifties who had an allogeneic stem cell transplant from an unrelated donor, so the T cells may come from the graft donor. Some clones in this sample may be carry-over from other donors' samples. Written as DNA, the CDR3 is TGCGCCAGCAGCCTGACAGACTTCTATGGCTACACCTTC. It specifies CASSLTDFYGYTF.